This T cell receptor beta chain emerged from a study of OX40 agonist ivuxolimab in advanced cancers. Study-level background: A male proportion of over 75% was recorded, with mean age 60 years and range about 20 to 85.

Trimming left V 5 bases short and J 3 bases short, with 4 bases between. The germline V gene encodes CDR1 MNHNS and CDR2 SASEGT. This CDR3 is built from 11 residues. Study conclusions and caveats: Individuals who were partial responders at 0.1-3.0 mg/kg had clonal expansion that ranked among the lowest.

The protocol was immunoSEQ multiplex PCR, while the TCRdb copy is restricted to in-frame clones and leaves out a portion. The table shows tens of thousands of clones, with about 90% occurring only once. In the case of this clone: The antigen is unknown.

This specimen consisted of CD4+ or CD8+ T cells sorted from blood, obtained in a trial of the OX40 agonist ivuxolimab. The chain combines TRBV6-1 with TRBJ1-2; no clear D. This clonotype was sampled from an adult with an advanced solid tumor such as melanoma, head and neck, liver or kidney cancer. CDR3 residues: CASSLHYGYTF. The CDR3 bases are TGTGCCAGCAGTTTACACTATGGCTACACCTTC.